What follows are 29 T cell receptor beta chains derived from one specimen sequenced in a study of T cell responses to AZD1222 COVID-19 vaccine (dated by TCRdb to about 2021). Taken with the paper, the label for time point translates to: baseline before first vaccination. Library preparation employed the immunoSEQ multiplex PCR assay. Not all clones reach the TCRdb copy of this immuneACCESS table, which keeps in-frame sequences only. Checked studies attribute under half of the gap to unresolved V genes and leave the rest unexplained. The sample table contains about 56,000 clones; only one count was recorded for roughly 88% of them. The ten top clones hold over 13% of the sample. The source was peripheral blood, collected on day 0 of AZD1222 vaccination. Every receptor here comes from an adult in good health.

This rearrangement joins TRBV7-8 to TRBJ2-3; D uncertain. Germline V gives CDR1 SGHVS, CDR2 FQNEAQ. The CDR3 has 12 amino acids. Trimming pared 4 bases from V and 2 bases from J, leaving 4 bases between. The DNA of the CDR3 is TGTGCCAGCAGCTCTCACACAGATACGCAGTATTTT. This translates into CASSSHTDTQYF.

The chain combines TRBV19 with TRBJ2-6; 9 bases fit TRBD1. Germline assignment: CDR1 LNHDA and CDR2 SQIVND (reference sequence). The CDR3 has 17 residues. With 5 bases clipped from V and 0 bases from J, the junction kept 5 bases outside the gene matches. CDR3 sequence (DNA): TGTGCCAGTAGTTCGGACAGGGGAATCTCTGGGGCCAACGTCCTGACTTTC. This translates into CASSSDRGISGANVLTF.

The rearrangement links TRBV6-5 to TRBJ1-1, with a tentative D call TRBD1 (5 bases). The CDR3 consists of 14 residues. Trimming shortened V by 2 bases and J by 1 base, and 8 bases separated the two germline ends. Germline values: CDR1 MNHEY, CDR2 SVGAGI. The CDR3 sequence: CASSYGGGNTEAFF. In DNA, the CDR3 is TGTGCCAGCAGTTACGGGGGAGGGAACACTGAAGCTTTCTTT.

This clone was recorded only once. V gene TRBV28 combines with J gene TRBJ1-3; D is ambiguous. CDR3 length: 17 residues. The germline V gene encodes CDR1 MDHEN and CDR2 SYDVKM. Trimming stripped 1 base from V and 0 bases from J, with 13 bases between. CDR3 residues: CASSLLPGTASGNTIYF. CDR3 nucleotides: TGTGCCAGCAGTTTATTACCCGGAACAGCCTCTGGAAACACCATATATTTT.

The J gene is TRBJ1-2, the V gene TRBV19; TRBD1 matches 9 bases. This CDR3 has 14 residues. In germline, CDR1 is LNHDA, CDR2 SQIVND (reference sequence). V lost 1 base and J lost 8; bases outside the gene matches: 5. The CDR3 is CASSIGNRGLGYTF. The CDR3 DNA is TGTGCCAGTAGTATAGGCAACAGGGGGCTCGGCTACACCTTC.

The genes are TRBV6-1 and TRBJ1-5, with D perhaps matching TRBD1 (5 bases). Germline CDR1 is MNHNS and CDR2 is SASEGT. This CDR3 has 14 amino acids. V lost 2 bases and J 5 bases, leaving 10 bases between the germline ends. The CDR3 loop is CASSETRVDQPQHF. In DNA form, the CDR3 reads TGTGCCAGCAGTGAAACCAGGGTCGATCAGCCCCAGCATTTT.

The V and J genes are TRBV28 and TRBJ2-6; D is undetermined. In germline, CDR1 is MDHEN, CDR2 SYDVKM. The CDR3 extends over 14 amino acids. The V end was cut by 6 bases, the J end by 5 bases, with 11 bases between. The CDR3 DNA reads TGTGCCAGCAGCCCGCTTGGGAGGGCCAACGTCCTGACTTTC. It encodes CASSPLGRANVLTF.

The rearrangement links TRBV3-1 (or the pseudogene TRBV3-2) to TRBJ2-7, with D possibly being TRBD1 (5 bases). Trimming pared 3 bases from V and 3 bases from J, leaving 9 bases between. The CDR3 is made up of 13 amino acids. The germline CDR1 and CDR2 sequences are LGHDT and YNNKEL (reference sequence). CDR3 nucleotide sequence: TGTGCCAGCAGCCATTCCAGGGTCTACGAGCAGTACTTC. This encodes CASSHSRVYEQYF.

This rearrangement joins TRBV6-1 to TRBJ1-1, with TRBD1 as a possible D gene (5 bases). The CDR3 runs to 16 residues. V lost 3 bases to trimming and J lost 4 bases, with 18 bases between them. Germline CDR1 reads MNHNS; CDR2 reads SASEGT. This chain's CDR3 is CASSDRWRVQGTEAFF. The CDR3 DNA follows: TGTGCCAGCAGTGATAGGTGGCGGGTCCAGGGCACTGAAGCTTTCTTT.

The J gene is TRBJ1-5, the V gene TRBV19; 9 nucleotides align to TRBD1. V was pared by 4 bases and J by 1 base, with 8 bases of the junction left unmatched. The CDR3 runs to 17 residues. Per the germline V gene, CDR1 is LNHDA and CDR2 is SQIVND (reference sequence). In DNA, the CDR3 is TGTGCCAGTAGTAAAATAGGGGACAGGGCCAGCAATCAGCCCCAGCATTTT. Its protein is CASSKIGDRASNQPQHF.

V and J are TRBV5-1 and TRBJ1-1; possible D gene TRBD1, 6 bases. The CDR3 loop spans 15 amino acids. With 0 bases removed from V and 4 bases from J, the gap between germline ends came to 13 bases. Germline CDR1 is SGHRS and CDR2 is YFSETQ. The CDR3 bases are TGCGCCAGCAGCTTGGGCAGGGGCGGCGGCACTGAAGCTTTCTTT. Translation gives CASSLGRGGGTEAFF.

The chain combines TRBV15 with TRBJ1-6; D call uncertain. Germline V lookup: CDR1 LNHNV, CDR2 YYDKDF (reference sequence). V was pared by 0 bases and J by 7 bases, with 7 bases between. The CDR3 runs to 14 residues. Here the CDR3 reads CATSRDLANSPLHF. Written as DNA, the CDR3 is TGTGCCACCAGCAGAGATTTGGCGAATTCACCCCTCCACTTT.

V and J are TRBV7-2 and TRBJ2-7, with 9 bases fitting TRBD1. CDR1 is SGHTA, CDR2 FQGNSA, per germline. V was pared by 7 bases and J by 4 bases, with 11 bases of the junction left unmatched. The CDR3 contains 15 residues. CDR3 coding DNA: TGTGCCAGCACCGGAAACAGGGGGCTAGGATACGAGCAGTACTTC. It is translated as CASTGNRGLGYEQYF.

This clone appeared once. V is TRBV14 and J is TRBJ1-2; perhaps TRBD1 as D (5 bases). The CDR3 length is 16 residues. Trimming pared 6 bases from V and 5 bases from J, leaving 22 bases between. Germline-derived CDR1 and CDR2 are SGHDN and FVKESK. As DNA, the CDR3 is TGTGCCAGCAGTCTCGGCCGACGGGGGGGACTTTATGGCTACACCTTC. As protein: CASSLGRRGGLYGYTF. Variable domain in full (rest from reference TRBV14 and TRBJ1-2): EAGVTQFPSHSVIEKGQTVTLRCDPISGHDNLYWYRRVMGKEIKFLLHFVKESKQDESGMPNNRFLAERTGGTYSTLKVQPAELEDSGVYFCASSLGRRGGLYGYTFGSGTRLTVV.

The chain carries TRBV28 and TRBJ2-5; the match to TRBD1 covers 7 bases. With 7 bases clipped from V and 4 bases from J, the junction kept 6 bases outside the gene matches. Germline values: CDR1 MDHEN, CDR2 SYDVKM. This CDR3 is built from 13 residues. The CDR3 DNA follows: TGTGCCAGCAAGGGGGCAGGGCCAGAGACCCAGTACTTC. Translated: CASKGAGPETQYF.

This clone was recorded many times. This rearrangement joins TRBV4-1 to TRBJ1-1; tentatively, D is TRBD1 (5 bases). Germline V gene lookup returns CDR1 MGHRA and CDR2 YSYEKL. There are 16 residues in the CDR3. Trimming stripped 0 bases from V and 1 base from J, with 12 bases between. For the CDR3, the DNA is TGCGCCAGCAGCCAAGATAGGAGGCAGGGGAACACTGAAGCTTTCTTT. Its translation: CASSQDRRQGNTEAFF.

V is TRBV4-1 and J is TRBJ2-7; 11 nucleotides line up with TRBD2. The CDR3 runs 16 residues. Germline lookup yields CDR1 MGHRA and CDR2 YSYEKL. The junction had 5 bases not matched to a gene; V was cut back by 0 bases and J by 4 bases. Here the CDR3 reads CASSQDSSGGKYEQYF. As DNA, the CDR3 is TGCGCCAGCAGCCAAGATTCTAGCGGGGGGAAGTACGAGCAGTACTTC.

The CDR3, as DNA: TGTGCCAGCAGCGCGACTAGCGGGGGTTCGGGGCAGTACTTC. Protein product: CASSATSGGSGQYF. This chain joins TRBV11-2 and TRBJ2-7; 12 positions match TRBD2. This CDR3 contains 14 residues. J was trimmed by 9 bases and V by 5 bases; bases with no gene match: 8. CDR1 and CDR2 from the germline V gene are SGHAT and FQNNGV.

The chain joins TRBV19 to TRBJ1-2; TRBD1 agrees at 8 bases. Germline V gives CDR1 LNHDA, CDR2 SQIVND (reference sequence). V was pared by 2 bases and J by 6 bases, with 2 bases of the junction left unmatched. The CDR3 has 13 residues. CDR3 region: CASSISGGDGYTF. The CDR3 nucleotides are TGTGCCAGTAGTATATCAGGGGGCGATGGCTACACCTTC.

As DNA, the CDR3 is TGTGCCAGCTCACCACCTCTTTATGAGCGGGGGGCCAACTACGAGCAGTACTTC. It codes for CASSPPLYERGANYEQYF. The V call is TRBV18, the J call TRBJ2-7, with TRBD2 matching 9 bases. The CDR3 contains 18 residues. Per the germline V gene, CDR1 is KGHSH and CDR2 is LQKENI. V shed 0 bases and J 3 bases; nucleotides not matched to a gene: 12. The variable domain in full, with the rest retrieved from reference TRBV18 and TRBJ2-7, is NAGVMQNPRHLVRRRGQEARLRCSPMKGHSHVYWYRQLPEEGLKFMVYLQKENIIDESGMPKERFSAEFPKEGPSILRIQQVVRGDSAAYFCASSPPLYERGANYEQYFGPGTRLTVT.

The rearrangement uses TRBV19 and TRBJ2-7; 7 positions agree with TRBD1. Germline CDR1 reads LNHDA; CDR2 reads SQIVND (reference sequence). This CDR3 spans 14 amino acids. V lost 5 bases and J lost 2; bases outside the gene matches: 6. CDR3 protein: CASSDRGQPYEQYF. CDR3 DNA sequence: TGTGCCAGTAGTGACCGGGGACAGCCCTACGAGCAGTACTTC.

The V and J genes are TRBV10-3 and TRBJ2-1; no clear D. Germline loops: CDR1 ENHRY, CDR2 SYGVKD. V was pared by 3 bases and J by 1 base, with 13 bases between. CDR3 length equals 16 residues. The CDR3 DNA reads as TGTGCCATCAGTGATGGCGACCCCTTGTCCTACAATGAGCAGTTCTTC. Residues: CAISDGDPLSYNEQFF.

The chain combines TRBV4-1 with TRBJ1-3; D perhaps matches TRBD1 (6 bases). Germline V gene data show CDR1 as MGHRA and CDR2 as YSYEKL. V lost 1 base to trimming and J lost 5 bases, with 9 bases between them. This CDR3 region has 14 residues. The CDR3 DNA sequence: TGCGCCAGCAGCCAAGGACAGGCGAGAAACACCATATATTTT. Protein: CASSQGQARNTIYF.

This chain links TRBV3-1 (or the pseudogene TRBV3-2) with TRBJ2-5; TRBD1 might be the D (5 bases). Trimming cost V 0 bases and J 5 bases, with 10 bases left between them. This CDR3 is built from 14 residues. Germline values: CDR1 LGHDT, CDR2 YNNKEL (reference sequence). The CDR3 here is CASSQEIGAETQYF. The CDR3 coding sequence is TGTGCCAGCAGCCAAGAAATTGGGGCCGAGACCCAGTACTTC.

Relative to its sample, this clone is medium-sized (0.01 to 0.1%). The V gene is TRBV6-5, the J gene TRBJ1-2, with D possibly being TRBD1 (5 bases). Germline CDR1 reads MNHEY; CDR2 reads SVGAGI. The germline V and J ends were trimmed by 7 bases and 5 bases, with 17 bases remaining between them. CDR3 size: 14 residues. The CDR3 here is CASNQGRGNYGYTF. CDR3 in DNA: TGTGCCAGCAACCAAGGACGGGGGAATTATGGCTACACCTTC.

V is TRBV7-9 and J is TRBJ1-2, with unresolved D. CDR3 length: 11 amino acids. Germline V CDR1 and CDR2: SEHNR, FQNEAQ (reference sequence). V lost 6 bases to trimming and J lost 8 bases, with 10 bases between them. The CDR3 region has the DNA TGTGCCAGCAGTCTTATCGGGGGCTACACCTTC. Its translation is CASSLIGGYTF.

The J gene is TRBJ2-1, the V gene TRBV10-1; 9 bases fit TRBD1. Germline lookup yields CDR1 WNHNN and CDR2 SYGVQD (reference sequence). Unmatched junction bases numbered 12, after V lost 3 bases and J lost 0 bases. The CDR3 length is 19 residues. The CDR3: CASSDVTGGGGGSYNEQFF. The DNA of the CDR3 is TGCGCCAGCAGTGATGTGACAGGGGGGGGAGGAGGCTCCTACAATGAGCAGTTCTTC.

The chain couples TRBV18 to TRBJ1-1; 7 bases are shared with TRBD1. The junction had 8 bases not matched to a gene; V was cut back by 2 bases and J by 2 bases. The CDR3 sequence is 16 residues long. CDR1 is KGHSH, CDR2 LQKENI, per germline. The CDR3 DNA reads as TGTGCCAGCTCACCAGCTGAGGACAGGACAAACACTGAAGCTTTCTTT. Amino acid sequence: CASSPAEDRTNTEAFF.

CDR3 coding DNA: TGTGCCAGCTCACCACTATCCAAGGGTGAAAAACTGTTTTTT. Translated: CASSPLSKGEKLFF. This chain uses TRBV18 with TRBJ1-4; D remains ambiguous. CDR3 length: 14 residues. V was pared by 1 base and J by 7 bases, with 10 bases between. The germline CDR1 and CDR2 sequences are KGHSH and LQKENI.